The clone carrying this T cell receptor (beta chain) came up once. The data belong to a study of cytomegalovirus exposure and HLA in healthy donors. PCR primers comprised 60 Vbeta and 13 Jbeta primers. The repertoire was sequenced with immunoSEQ multiplex PCR; TCRdb's copy has only in-frame clones and lacks some. This sample yields roughly 100,000 clones, of which over 75% are seen a single time; about 6.9% belongs to the top ten. CDR3 length equals 14 residues. CDR1 is MNHNS, CDR2 SASEGT, per germline. The V gene lost 4 bases and the J gene lost 3 bases, with 10 bases spanning the gap. Sample: PBMCs. The genes are TRBV6-1 and TRBJ1-5; D remains ambiguous. The TCR originated in a man aged 25-40 years in good health and CMV-seropositive. The CDR3 reads CASSVQLFNQPQHF. The CDR3 DNA reads as TGTGCCAGCAGTGTACAGCTCTTCAATCAGCCCCAGCATTTT.